Presented here are 4 T cell receptor beta chains from one specimen sequenced in a study of hypomethylating agent response in myelodysplastic syndrome. Libraries were prepared by immunoSEQ multiplex PCR; TCRdb keeps only in-frame clonotypes and omits some of them. Altogether about 5,100 clones are present, approximately 81% being singletons, with the ten largest covering 16%. Sequenced here: bone marrow, sampled before or after starting hypomethylating agent treatment for myelodysplastic syndrome (not recorded which). These receptors all stem from a human donor with myelodysplastic syndrome.

The chain is built from TRBV7-9 and TRBJ2-7; TRBD2 matches at 12 bases. Trimming at V came to 2 bases and at J to 3 bases, leaving 5 bases not matched to a gene. The CDR3 runs 16 residues. Germline-derived CDR1 and CDR2 are SEHNR and FQNEAQ (reference sequence). The CDR3 DNA reads as TGTGCCAGCAGCTTAACTAGCGGGGGGTCATACTACGAGCAGTACTTC. Its protein product is CASSLTSGGSYYEQYF.

The gene calls are TRBV5-4 and TRBJ2-1; no firm D call. This CDR3 comprises 11 residues. The V gene's germline CDR1 is SGHNT and CDR2 YYREEE (reference sequence). V dropped 2 bases and J dropped 8 bases, with 5 bases sitting between them. The chain's CDR3 is CASSFLYEQFF. The CDR3 nucleotides read TGTGCCAGCAGCTTTCTGTATGAGCAGTTCTTC. The variable domain in full, with the rest retrieved from reference TRBV5-4 and TRBJ2-1, is ETGVTQSPTHLIKTRGQQVTLRCSSQSGHNTVSWYQQALGQGPQFIFQYYREEENGRGNFPPRFSGLQFPNYSSELNVNALELDDSALYLCASSFLYEQFFGPGTRLTVL.

The rearrangement joins TRBV4-3 to TRBJ2-5; D remains ambiguous. CDR1 LGHNA and CDR2 YSLEER come from the germline V gene. The CDR3 is 13 amino acids. V shed 0 bases and J shed 5 bases, with 7 bases lying between them. CDR3 sequence reads: CASSQEGWETQYF. The CDR3 DNA sequence: TGCGCCAGCAGCCAAGAGGGGTGGGAGACCCAGTACTTC.

This chain connects TRBV11-3 to TRBJ2-5; TRBD2 aligns across 8 bases. Germline V lookup: CDR1 SGHNT, CDR2 YENEEA. This CDR3 is built from 11 residues. Trimming took 5 bases from V and 10 from J; bases not matched to a gene: 3. CDR3 bases: TGTGCCAGCAGCCGGGAGGGGAACCAGTACTTC. Its protein product is CASSREGNQYF.